These T cell receptor beta chains were read from a single sample in a study of blood T cell repertoires in COVID-19. Measured with immunoSEQ multiplex PCR; TCRdb has only the in-frame clones, and not every one. The sample shows about 230,000 clones, around 83% of them seen only once. The sequencing input was peripheral blood. The receptors were gathered from a man aged 40-49 years with active or convalescent COVID-19. The CDR3 runs from the conserved cysteine through the conserved F or W. A D gene is named only where the DNA matches it firmly. For some rows the clone size is stated as once, few or many, or as a class when expanded; others skip it.

clone_size,cdr3_length,v_call,j_call,d_call,cdr3_nt,cdr3_aa
-,15,TRBV19,TRBJ1-2,TRBD1,TGTGCCAGTAGCCGGGACAGCCGATCGTCTCGGGGCTACACCTTC,CASSRDSRSSRGYTF
once,18,TRBV6-6,TRBJ1-2,-,TGTGCCAGCAGTCCCCGACGGACAGCCTGGAATCCTAACTATGGCTACACCTTC,CASSPRRTAWNPNYGYTF
-,15,TRBV4-3,TRBJ1-2,TRBD1,TGCGCCAGCAGCCAAGATCTTCAGGGACAGGGTGACTACACCTTC,CASSQDLQGQGDYTF
-,16,TRBV27,TRBJ2-4,-,TGTGCCAGCAGTTTAGCCGCAGGGGGGAGCAAAAACATTCAGTACTTC,CASSLAAGGSKNIQYF
-,15,TRBV19,TRBJ2-1,TRBD2,TGTGCCAGTAGTTTACTAGCGGGAGGAAACAATGAGCAGTTCTTC,CASSLLAGGNNEQFF
-,15,TRBV30,TRBJ2-6,-,TGTGCCTGGAGTGTACAGGTCTTTGGGGCCAACGTCCTGACTTTC,CAWSVQVFGANVLTF
-,14,TRBV6-6,TRBJ2-2,TRBD1,TGTGCCAGCAGTGACAGGGGCCCCACCGGGGAGCTGTTTTTT,CASSDRGPTGELFF
-,15,TRBV30,TRBJ2-5,TRBD2,TGTGCCTGGAGTTCGGTGAAAGCGGGAGAAGAGACCCAGTACTTC,CAWSSVKAGEETQYF
once,14,TRBV7-6,TRBJ1-2,TRBD1,TGTGCCAGCAGCTCGACAGGGGACGGCTATGGCTACACCTTC,CASSSTGDGYGYTF
-,17,TRBV2,TRBJ2-3,-,TGTGCCAGCAGTGTTTCAACGGACAGCATCCACACAGATACGCAGTATTTT,CASSVSTDSIHTDTQYF
-,16,TRBV19,TRBJ2-7,-,TGTGCCAGTAGTATAGCCCTGGGCAGATTCTCCTACGAGCAGTACTTC,CASSIALGRFSYEQYF
few,14,TRBV2,TRBJ1-4,-,TGTGCCAGCAGGGGGGACACCGCTAATGAAAAACTGTTTTTT,CASRGDTANEKLFF
-,14,TRBV2,TRBJ1-6,TRBD1,TGTGCCAGCAGTGAGACAGGGCTTAATTCACCCCTCCACTTT,CASSETGLNSPLHF
-,14,TRBV20-1,TRBJ2-2,-,TGCAGTGCTAGTGGGGGGCCGAACACCGGGGAGCTGTTTTTT,CSASGGPNTGELFF
once,12,TRBV19,TRBJ2-7,-,TGTGCCAGTAGCAAACAGGGCTACGAGCAGTACTTC,CASSKQGYEQYF
-,13,TRBV5-1,TRBJ2-2,-,TGCGCCAGCAACGACAGGTTTTCCGGGGAGCTGTTTTTT,CASNDRFSGELFF
-,15,TRBV5-1,TRBJ1-2,TRBD1,TGCGCCAGCAGCTTGACAGTGGGACAGGGGCTTGGCTACACCTTC,CASSLTVGQGLGYTF
-,14,TRBV7-2,TRBJ2-7,-,TGTGCCAGCAGCTTTCCTGGGGGGTCCTACGAGCAGTACTTC,CASSFPGGSYEQYF
-,18,TRBV19,TRBJ2-1,TRBD1,TGTGCCAGTAGCCGGCCGGGCGGGACAGGGTCTTTGTACAATGAGCAGTTCTTC,CASSRPGGTGSLYNEQFF
-,16,TRBV19,TRBJ1-6,-,TGTGCCAGTAGCCAGACTACAGGGAGGGATAATTCACCCCTCCACTTT,CASSQTTGRDNSPLHF
-,15,TRBV2,TRBJ2-5,-,TGTGCCAGCAGTGATACCGCGGGGTTAGGGGAGACCCAGTACTTC,CASSDTAGLGETQYF
-,16,TRBV7-2,TRBJ1-2,-,TGTGCCAGCAGCTTAGATACCCACAGGGCAGGTAGAGGCTACACCTTC,CASSLDTHRAGRGYTF
-,17,TRBV28,TRBJ2-5,TRBD2,TGTGCCAGCAGTTTATCCGGTCTAGCGGGAGGGCGGGAGACCCAGTACTTC,CASSLSGLAGGRETQYF
few,12,TRBV4-1,TRBJ1-6,-,TGCGCCAGCAGCCACCCGAATTCACCCCTCCACTTT,CASSHPNSPLHF
-,13,TRBV12-3/TRBV12-4,TRBJ2-2,TRBD1,TGTGCCAGCAGGACAGGGGATGTCGGGGAGCTGTTTTTT,CASRTGDVGELFF
-,15,TRBV5-5,TRBJ2-2,-,TGTGCCAGCAGCTTCTCGACAGTGAACACCGGGGAGCTGTTTTTT,CASSFSTVNTGELFF
-,13,TRBV29-1,TRBJ2-7,TRBD1,TGCAGCGCCGCTGACAGGGATGCCTACGAGCAGTACTTC,CSAADRDAYEQYF
-,16,TRBV11-3,TRBJ1-1,TRBD1,TGTGCCAGCACCCTCTCATGGGGACAGGGCAACACTGAAGCTTTCTTT,CASTLSWGQGNTEAFF
-,14,TRBV20-1,TRBJ2-6,-,TGCAGTGCTAGTCCAGTCTCTGGGGCCAACGTCCTGACTTTC,CSASPVSGANVLTF
-,13,TRBV25-1,TRBJ1-2,TRBD1,TGTGCCAGCAGTGTAAAGGGGGCTTTGAGCTACACCTTC,CASSVKGALSYTF
once,15,TRBV5-5,TRBJ1-1,-,TGTGCCAGCAGCTGGGAGGGAGGAACTAACACTGAAGCTTTCTTT,CASSWEGGTNTEAFF
-,16,TRBV28,TRBJ2-7,TRBD1,TGTGCCAGCAGCTCCCGCGGGACAGGGGTACCCTACGAGCAGTACTTC,CASSSRGTGVPYEQYF
-,15,TRBV20-1,TRBJ2-3,TRBD2,TGCAGTGCTAGTCTAGCGGGAGCCGTGACAGATACGCAGTATTTT,CSASLAGAVTDTQYF
-,13,TRBV20-1,TRBJ1-1,TRBD1,TGCAGTGCTAGTAGAGGGGGCGAAACTGAAGCTTTCTTT,CSASRGGETEAFF
once,12,TRBV14,TRBJ1-6,-,TGTGCCAGCAGCCAAGAGCTCAGGCACCTCCACTTT,CASSQELRHLHF
-,15,TRBV7-9,TRBJ2-1,TRBD1,TGTGCCAGCGGACAACGGACAGGGGAGCTTGGTGAGCAGTTCTTC,CASGQRTGELGEQFF
-,13,TRBV7-9,TRBJ1-2,-,TGTGCCAGCAGTCTGTCTCAGGGGTATGGCTACACCTTC,CASSLSQGYGYTF
-,18,TRBV18,TRBJ2-1,-,TGTGCCAGCTCACCACCAAACGCGAGGGGGACCTTACGCAATGAGCAGTTCTTC,CASSPPNARGTLRNEQFF
-,16,TRBV4-3,TRBJ2-1,-,TGCGCCAGCAGCCAAGGGCAGGGCCAAATCTACAATGAGCAGTTCTTC,CASSQGQGQIYNEQFF
-,14,TRBV5-1,TRBJ2-2,-,TGCGCCAGCAGAACAGGGTTCAACACCGGGGAGCTGTTTTTT,CASRTGFNTGELFF
-,14,TRBV9,TRBJ2-7,TRBD2,TGTGCCAGCAGCGTAGACGGGAGGGAGAACGAGCAGTACTTC,CASSVDGRENEQYF
-,15,TRBV6-5,TRBJ1-2,TRBD1,TGTGCCAGCACCCAAAAAGGGACAGTGAACTATGGCTACACCTTC,CASTQKGTVNYGYTF
-,16,TRBV7-9,TRBJ2-5,-,TGTGCCAGCAGCTTATCAATTCTAGCCCCCCAAGAGACCCAGTACTTC,CASSLSILAPQETQYF
-,14,TRBV6-5,TRBJ1-2,-,TGTGCCAGCACCTCCTGGGGGGTTAGCTCTGGCTACACCTTC,CASTSWGVSSGYTF
-,14,TRBV5-1,TRBJ1-2,TRBD1,TGCGCCAGCAGCCTCGGGACAGGGGGCAATGGCTACACCTTC,CASSLGTGGNGYTF
-,14,TRBV7-9,TRBJ2-1,-,TGTGCCAGCAGCTCGGGATCCCTCTACAATGAGCAGTTCTTC,CASSSGSLYNEQFF
-,16,TRBV3-1/TRBV3-2,TRBJ2-5,-,TGTGCCAGCAGCCGAGGGACCGCGGCCAGGGGAGAGACCCAGTACTTC,CASSRGTAARGETQYF
-,13,TRBV29-1,TRBJ1-5,TRBD1,TGCAGCGTTGAAGGACAGGGGGATCAGCCCCAGCATTTT,CSVEGQGDQPQHF
few,15,TRBV18,TRBJ1-1,-,TGTGCCAGTATACCGCGGGAGGGGGTGAACACTGAAGCTTTCTTT,CASIPREGVNTEAFF
once,11,TRBV19,TRBJ1-2,-,TGTGCCAGTAGTGTGAGTGTTGGCTACACCTTC,CASSVSVGYTF
-,14,TRBV7-9,TRBJ1-1,-,TGTGCCAGCAGCCCGGAGACGGCGAACACTGAAGCTTTCTTT,CASSPETANTEAFF
-,12,TRBV12-3/TRBV12-4,TRBJ2-7,-,TGTGCCAGCAGGATGGGGGGATTGGAGCAGTACTTC,CASRMGGLEQYF
-,15,TRBV7-8,TRBJ1-1,TRBD1,TGTGCCAGCAGCACCGACAGGGGGCATAGCACTGAAGCTTTCTTT,CASSTDRGHSTEAFF
-,18,TRBV18,TRBJ1-3,-,TGTGCCAGCTCACGCGGAGGTGAAGCCCAGAGCTCTGGAAACACCATATATTTT,CASSRGGEAQSSGNTIYF
-,13,TRBV5-6,TRBJ2-3,-,TGTGCCAGCAGCACAGGGACAAAGGATACGCAGTATTTT,CASSTGTKDTQYF
-,14,TRBV3-1/TRBV3-2,TRBJ2-1,TRBD1,TGTGCCAGCAGCCAAGATAACAGTAGACAGGGTGTGTTCTTC,CASSQDNSRQGVFF
-,13,TRBV6-5,TRBJ1-2,TRBD1,TGTGCCAGCAGTCGGGACAGAAACTATGGCTACACCTTC,CASSRDRNYGYTF
few,16,TRBV7-6,TRBJ1-4,-,TGTGCCAGCAGCTTAGGGGGGGTTTCGGGACGAGAAAAACTGTTTTTT,CASSLGGVSGREKLFF
once,15,TRBV19,TRBJ1-4,TRBD1,TGTGCCAGTAGGGAAACAGGGGGCGCGGGTGAAAAACTGTTTTTT,CASRETGGAGEKLFF